Listed below are T cell receptor beta chains from one sample, sequenced in a study of blood T cell repertoires in COVID-19. Clones were sequenced by immunoSEQ multiplex PCR, and TCRdb holds only the in-frame ones, with some missing. The sample shows under 200,000 clones, 86% of them seen only once. Sequencing input: peripheral blood. The receptors shown here come from a woman in her 70s with acute or convalescent COVID-19. CDR3s include the opening cysteine and the closing phenylalanine or tryptophan. A D gene is named only where the DNA matches it firmly. A row's size may be missing; if present it is once, few, many or a size class.

>TRBV5-1|16|TRBJ2-1|TRBD2|NA
TGCGCCAGCAGCCCGGGACTAGCGGGAGCGTACAATGAGCAGTTCTTC
CASSPGLAGAYNEQFF
>TRBV27|16|TRBJ2-3|TRBD2|NA
TGTGCCAGCAGTTTAACGGGACTAGCGGGAACAGATACGCAGTATTTT
CASSLTGLAGTDTQYF
>TRBV24-1|15|TRBJ1-5|TRBD1|NA
TGTGCCACCAGCGAGACAGGGGGCTCTAATCAGCCCCAGCATTTT
CATSETGGSNQPQHF
>TRBV7-2|17|TRBJ2-3|TRBD2|NA
TGTGCCAGCAGCTTCCGTGGGACTAGCGGGAGCACAGATACGCAGTATTTT
CASSFRGTSGSTDTQYF
>TRBV7-8|14|TRBJ1-2|TRBD1|NA
TGTGCCAGCAGCTTAGTTCCGGGACAGGCTACAACGGCTTTC
CASSLVPGQATTAF
>TRBV5-1|18|TRBJ2-3|TRBD2|NA
TGCGCCAGCAGCACGTCGGGGGTTGCGGGGGGAGGCACAGATACGCAGTATTTT
CASSTSGVAGGGTDTQYF
>TRBV7-9|15|TRBJ2-3|NA|NA
TGTGCCAGCAGCTCCTCAGGGTTTTTGACAGATACGCAGTATTTT
CASSSSGFLTDTQYF
>TRBV30|14|TRBJ2-5|NA|NA
TGTGCCTGGAGTGTAAGTCTAATCCAAGAGACCCAGTACTTC
CAWSVSLIQETQYF
>TRBV4-3|18|TRBJ2-4|TRBD2|once
TGCGCCAGCAGCCTCCTGAACCCCGGGACTAGCGGGAGAAACATTCAGTACTTC
CASSLLNPGTSGRNIQYF
>TRBV4-1|14|TRBJ1-4|NA|NA
TGCGCCAGCAGGAAAAGGGACAATGGGGAAAAACTGTTTTTT
CASRKRDNGEKLFF
>TRBV27|14|TRBJ2-1|TRBD2|NA
TGTGCCAGCTCCTCCGGGACTACGACGGCTGAGCAGTTCTTC
CASSSGTTTAEQFF
>TRBV5-6|14|TRBJ2-5|TRBD1|NA
TGTGCCAGCAGCTTCGGGACAGGTCAAGAGACCCAGTACTTC
CASSFGTGQETQYF
>TRBV1|15|TRBJ2-1|NA|NA
TGCACCAGCATGGCACTAGCGGGGGACCGCAATGAGCAGTTCTTC
CTSMALAGDRNEQFF
>TRBV27|15|TRBJ2-2|TRBD2|once
TGTGCCAGCAGTTGGTGGGGGGGTAACACCGGGGAGCTGTTTTTT
CASSWWGGNTGELFF
>TRBV4-3|14|TRBJ1-1|NA|NA
TGCGCCAGCAGCCCACAGGGCGGCTCGACTAAAGCTTTCTTT
CASSPQGGSTKAFF
>TRBV6-6|14|TRBJ1-4|NA|NA
TGTGCCAGCAGTTACGTGGGGAGGAATGAAAAACTGTTTTTT
CASSYVGRNEKLFF
>TRBV20-1|17|TRBJ1-6|TRBD1|NA
TGCAGTGCTAGTAGGGGGGACAGCGTCTTGTATAATTCACCCCTCCACTTT
CSASRGDSVLYNSPLHF
>TRBV9|15|TRBJ2-1|NA|once
TGTGCCAGCAGCGTAAACTCGTATGCGAGGAATGAGCAGTTCTTC
CASSVNSYARNEQFF
>TRBV18|20|TRBJ2-4|TRBD1|NA
TGTGCCAGCTCAGCCGGTTGGGACAGGGCCCGTCTGGGAGCCAAAAACATTCAGTACTTC
CASSAGWDRARLGAKNIQYF
>TRBV5-4|14|TRBJ1-1|TRBD1|few
TGTGCCAGCAGCTCTAAGGACAGGGACACTGAAGCTTTCTTT
CASSSKDRDTEAFF
>TRBV5-1|14|TRBJ1-4|NA|few
TGCGCCAGCAGCTCCAGCGGAACTAATGAAAAACTGTTTTTT
CASSSSGTNEKLFF
>TRBV28|15|TRBJ1-3|NA|NA
TGTGCCAGCGGGGGGTGGGGAGCCTCTGGAAACACCATATATTTT
CASGGWGASGNTIYF
>TRBV6-5|13|TRBJ1-1|NA|NA
TGTGCCAGCATCATCACAGGAGACACTGAAGCTTTCTTT
CASIITGDTEAFF
>TRBV4-2|14|TRBJ1-2|NA|NA
TGTGCCAGCAGCCAAGATCAGACTAACTATGGCTACACCTTC
CASSQDQTNYGYTF
>TRBV6-2/TRBV6-3|18|TRBJ2-4|NA|NA
TGTGCCAGCAGCAAAGAAGCAGGGGGGAGGATAACCAAAAACATTCAGTACTTC
CASSKEAGGRITKNIQYF
>TRBV29-1|15|TRBJ2-7|NA|once
TGCAGCGTTGAAGGCGGGGGGACAGGGTCCTACGAGCAGTACTTC
CSVEGGGTGSYEQYF
>TRBV18|15|TRBJ1-2|TRBD1|NA
TGTGCCAGCTCACCACCGGGGACAGCTTTCAGGGGCTACACCTTC
CASSPPGTAFRGYTF
>TRBV5-6|13|TRBJ2-7|NA|NA
TGTGCCAGCAGCTTGGATTTCCACTACGAGCAGTACTTC
CASSLDFHYEQYF
>TRBV6-5|16|TRBJ2-1|TRBD2|NA
TGTGCCAGCAGTTACTCTAGCGGGGGGCCTCACAATGAGCAGTTCTTC
CASSYSSGGPHNEQFF
>TRBV9|16|TRBJ1-2|NA|NA
TGTGCCAGCAGCGCGGTACCGGGACTTAAAACGACGGGCTACACCTTC
CASSAVPGLKTTGYTF
>TRBV6-5|15|TRBJ1-2|NA|NA
TGTGCCAGCAGTTACTCCGGACTACTCTACAATGGCTACACCTTC
CASSYSGLLYNGYTF
>TRBV6-2/TRBV6-3|14|TRBJ2-5|TRBD1|NA
TGTGCCAGCAGCCTAACAGGGGCCCAAGAGACCCAGTACTTC
CASSLTGAQETQYF
>TRBV6-5|13|TRBJ1-1|TRBD1|NA
TGTGCCAGCAGTCACCGGGACAGGGGCGAAGCTTTCTTT
CASSHRDRGEAFF
>TRBV19|13|TRBJ1-1|TRBD1|NA
TGTGCCAGTAGAGGCAGGGGGAAGACTGAAGCTTTCTTT
CASRGRGKTEAFF
>TRBV6-6|12|TRBJ2-7|NA|NA
TGTGCCAGCAGGATGAGCTCCTACGAGCAGTACTTC
CASRMSSYEQYF
>TRBV7-2|15|TRBJ2-7|TRBD1|NA
TGTGCCAGCAGCACCTCCGGGACAGGGCTCTACGAGCAGTACTTC
CASSTSGTGLYEQYF
>TRBV7-8|11|TRBJ1-2|NA|NA
TGTGCCAGCAGCCAGGGGTTTGGCTACACCTTC
CASSQGFGYTF
>TRBV2|20|TRBJ2-3|TRBD1|once
TGTGCCAGCAGACGAATAGGGACAGGAGGGAAAAAAGGACAAACAGATACGCAGTATTTT
CASRRIGTGGKKGQTDTQYF
>TRBV7-8|11|TRBJ2-1|TRBD2|NA
TGTGCCAGCAGCCAGACTAGCGGACAGTTCTTC
CASSQTSGQFF
>TRBV18|16|TRBJ2-2|NA|once
TGTGCCAGCTCACCACCCGGGACACTGAACACCGGGGAGCTGTTTTTT
CASSPPGTLNTGELFF
>TRBV28|12|TRBJ2-7|NA|few
TGTGCCAGCACCTATTCGAACTACGAGCAGTACTTC
CASTYSNYEQYF
>TRBV29-1|13|TRBJ1-2|NA|few
TGCAGCGCGACAGTCCCGAATAGGTATGGCTACACCTTC
CSATVPNRYGYTF
>TRBV30|15|TRBJ2-7|TRBD1|NA
TGTGCCTGGAGTGCCGGGACAGGGATAGTTTACGAGCAGTACTTC
CAWSAGTGIVYEQYF
>TRBV13|19|TRBJ2-1|TRBD2|NA
TGTGCCAGCAGCTTAAGACTAGCGGAGGGGGGCTCGGTAAACAATGAGCAGTTCTTC
CASSLRLAEGGSVNNEQFF
>TRBV7-9|13|TRBJ1-3|NA|NA
TGTGCCAGCAGCCTATCCTCTGGAAACACCATATATTTT
CASSLSSGNTIYF
>TRBV7-6|16|TRBJ1-1|NA|NA
TGTGCCAGCAGCTTAGCGGTCACTTCGACAAACACTGAAGCTTTCTTT
CASSLAVTSTNTEAFF
>TRBV6-2/TRBV6-3|14|TRBJ1-3|TRBD1|NA
TGTGCCAGCAGCCGGGACAGCTCTGGAAACACCATATATTTT
CASSRDSSGNTIYF
>TRBV5-1|14|TRBJ2-1|NA|NA
TGCGCCAGCAGCAGGGCTCTCGGGGGTAATGAGCAGTTCTTC
CASSRALGGNEQFF
>TRBV5-1|15|TRBJ2-3|TRBD1|NA
TGCGCCAGCAGCCCTAGGACAGGGAGGACAGATACGCAGTATTTT
CASSPRTGRTDTQYF
>TRBV6-2/TRBV6-3|17|TRBJ2-3|TRBD2|NA
TGTGCCAGCAGTTACTCGATATCTAGCGGGAGCACAGATACGCAGTATTTT
CASSYSISSGSTDTQYF